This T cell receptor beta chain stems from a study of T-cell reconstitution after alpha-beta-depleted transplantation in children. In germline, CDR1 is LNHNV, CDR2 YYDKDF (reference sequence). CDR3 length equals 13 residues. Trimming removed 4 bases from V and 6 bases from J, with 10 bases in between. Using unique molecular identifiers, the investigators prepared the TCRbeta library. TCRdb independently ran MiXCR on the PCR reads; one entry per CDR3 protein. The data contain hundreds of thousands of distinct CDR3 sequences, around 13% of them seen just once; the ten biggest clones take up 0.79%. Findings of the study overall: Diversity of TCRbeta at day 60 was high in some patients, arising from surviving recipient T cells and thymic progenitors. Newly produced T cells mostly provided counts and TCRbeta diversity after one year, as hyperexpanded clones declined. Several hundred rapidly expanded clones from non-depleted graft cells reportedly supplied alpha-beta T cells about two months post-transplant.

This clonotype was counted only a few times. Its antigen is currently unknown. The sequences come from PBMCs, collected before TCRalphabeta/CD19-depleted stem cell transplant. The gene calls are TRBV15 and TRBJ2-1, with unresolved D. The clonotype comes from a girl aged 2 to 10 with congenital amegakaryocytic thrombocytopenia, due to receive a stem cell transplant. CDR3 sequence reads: CATSIRRPNEQFF. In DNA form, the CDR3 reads TGTGCCACCAGCATCCGCAGGCCCAATGAGCAGTTCTTC.